This T cell receptor (beta chain) was identified during a study of read filtering for tumor transcriptome and immune sequencing. Turning to the study itself: The cohort had 17 to 20 men and approximately 13 women aged about 45 to 80, mean about 70 years. Revised staging placed fewer than ten patients in R-ISS I, 15 to 20 in II, about 7 in III. Study results and limitations: IR-seq and RNA-seq agreed better without single-read clonotypes.

Molecular barcoded adaptors covering alpha/delta and beta/gamma chains were used on about 390 ng RNA. TCRdb analysed the reads with MiXCR anew, one entry per CDR3 protein. The sample gives about 37,000 distinct CDR3 sequences, around 11% of which show up once; approximately 37% is in the top ten. The sample holds many counts of this clonotype. Its matching antigen is unknown. Germline assignment: CDR1 SGHRS and CDR2 YFSETQ. This CDR3 contains 14 residues. Trimming removed 4 bases at V and 2 bases at J, with 11 bases between. Sampling of bone marrow took place during active disease in every patient. This sequence originates from a donor over 35 with multiple myeloma. Sequenced: a population of CD138-negative cells sorted from bone marrow. The V gene is TRBV5-1, the J gene TRBJ2-3, with D possibly being TRBD1 (5 bases). CDR3 loop: CASSATVNTDTQYF. The DNA for the CDR3 is TGCGCCAGCAGCGCGACAGTGAACACAGATACGCAGTATTTT.